This T cell receptor (beta chain) is drawn from a study of cytotoxic CD8 clonotypes in ibrutinib-treated CLL. The CDR3 has 12 residues. Germline V lookup: CDR1 SGHDT, CDR2 YYEEEE. Trimming stripped 1 base from V and 7 bases from J, with 3 bases between. Genomic DNA in a quantity of 2 to 2.5 micrograms was derived from cryopreserved PBMCs for TCR beta libraries. The table came from immunoSEQ multiplex PCR; TCRdb's copy has only in-frame clones and leaves some out. The table records some 43,000 clones, roughly 76% of them present only once. The clonotype was recovered from a human donor with chronic lymphocytic leukemia. The chain uses TRBV5-6 and TRBJ1-6, with D uncertain. This material consisted of PBMCs, taken after 12 months of ibrutinib treatment. The CDR3 DNA sequence: TGTGCCAGCAGCTTGCTGAATTCACCCCTCCACTTT. Its protein product is CASSLLNSPLHF.